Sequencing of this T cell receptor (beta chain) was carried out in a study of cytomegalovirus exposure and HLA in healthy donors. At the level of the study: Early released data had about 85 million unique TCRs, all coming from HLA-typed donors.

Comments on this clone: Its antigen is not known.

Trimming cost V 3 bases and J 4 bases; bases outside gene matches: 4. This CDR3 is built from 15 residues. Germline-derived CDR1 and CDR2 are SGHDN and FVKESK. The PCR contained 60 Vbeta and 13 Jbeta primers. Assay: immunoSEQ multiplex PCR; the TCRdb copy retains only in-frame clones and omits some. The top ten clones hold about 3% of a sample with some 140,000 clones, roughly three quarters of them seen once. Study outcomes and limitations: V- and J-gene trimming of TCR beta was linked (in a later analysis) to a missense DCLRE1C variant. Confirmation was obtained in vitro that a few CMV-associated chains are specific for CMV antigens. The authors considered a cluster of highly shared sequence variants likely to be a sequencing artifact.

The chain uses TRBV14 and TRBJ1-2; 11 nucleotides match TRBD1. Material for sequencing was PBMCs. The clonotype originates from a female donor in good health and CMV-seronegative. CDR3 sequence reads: CASSQDRGLSYGYTF. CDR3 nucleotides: TGTGCCAGCAGCCAGGACAGGGGGCTGAGCTATGGCTACACCTTC.